This entry lists 2 T cell receptor beta chains sequenced from one sample in a study of CD4+ T cells in melanoma. Sequenced by immunoSEQ multiplex PCR; TCRdb stores in-frame clones only, minus some. The sample has some 150,000 clones, about nine tenths seen once. All receptors come from a human donor with melanoma.

This sequence joins TRBV18 and TRBJ2-1, with 10 bases that match TRBD1. Germline V CDR1 and CDR2: KGHSH, LQKENI. The CDR3 extends over 14 amino acids. Trimming took 10 bases from V and 9 from J; bases not matched to a gene: 12. DNA for the CDR3: TGTGCCACTTCTCCGGGACAGGGGTGGACTGAGCAGTTCTTC. Translated, it gives CATSPGQGWTEQFF.

The rearrangement joins TRBV7-6 to TRBJ2-2, with D possibly being TRBD1 (5 bases). This CDR3 comprises 15 residues. The V gene lost 4 bases and the J gene lost 4 bases, with 13 bases spanning the gap. Per the germline V gene, CDR1 is SGHVS and CDR2 is FNYEAQ. The CDR3 loop is CASSSRYQGTGELFF. The CDR3 coding sequence is TGTGCCAGCAGCTCACGCTACCAGGGCACCGGGGAGCTGTTTTTT.